This T cell receptor (beta chain) is from a study of CD8 T cells in ankylosing spondylitis. TCRdb itself ran the 5' RACE reads through MiXCR, one entry per CDR3 protein. The table has approximately 250,000 distinct CDR3 sequences, 8% to 11% seen once. Ten or more counts support this clonotype. The V and J ends lost 2 bases and 0 bases, in that order; junction bases with no gene match: 6. This CDR3 spans 17 amino acids. Germline CDR1 and CDR2: MNHEY and SMNVEV (reference sequence). The source material was blood, either unsorted or a sorted T cell fraction (not recorded which). The V call is TRBV27, the J call TRBJ2-3; 9 nucleotides line up with TRBD2. The TCR was taken from a male donor with ankylosing spondylitis or in good health (not recorded which). The CDR3 protein is CASSLTRLAVSTDTQYF. The CDR3 DNA sequence: TGTGCCAGCAGTTTAACCCGACTAGCGGTGAGCACAGATACGCAGTATTTT.